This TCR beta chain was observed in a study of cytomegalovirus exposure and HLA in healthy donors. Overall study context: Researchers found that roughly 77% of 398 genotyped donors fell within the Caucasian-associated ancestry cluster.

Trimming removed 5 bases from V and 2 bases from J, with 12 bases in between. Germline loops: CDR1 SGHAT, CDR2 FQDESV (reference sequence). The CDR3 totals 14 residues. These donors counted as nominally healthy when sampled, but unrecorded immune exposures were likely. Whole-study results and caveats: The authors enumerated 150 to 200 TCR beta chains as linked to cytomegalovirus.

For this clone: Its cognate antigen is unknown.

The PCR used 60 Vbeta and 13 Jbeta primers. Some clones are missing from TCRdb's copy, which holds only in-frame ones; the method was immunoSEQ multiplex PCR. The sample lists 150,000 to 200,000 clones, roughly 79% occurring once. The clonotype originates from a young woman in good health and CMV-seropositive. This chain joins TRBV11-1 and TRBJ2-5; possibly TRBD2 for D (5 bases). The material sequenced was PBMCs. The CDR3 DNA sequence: TGTGCCAGCAGCGAGACTACACCTCAAGAGACCCAGTACTTC. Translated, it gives CASSETTPQETQYF.